A single T cell receptor beta chain is shown here with its context. Its antigen is as yet unknown. This sample is drawn from a study of T cell responses to AZD1222 COVID-19 vaccine. Across the whole study: Pooling of second doses given at about 4 or about 12 weeks was done. Study-wide results and caveats: Reportedly, nearly half of unique spike TCRs recognized epitopes outside B.1.351/B.1.1.7 mutations. Compared with day 0, the breadth and depth of the Spike-specific TCR repertoire rose significantly after two doses of AZD1222.

Trimming took 8 bases from V and 6 from J; bases not matched to a gene: 11. The CDR3 is 15 amino acids. Germline V gives CDR1 ENHRY, CDR2 SYGVKD. This table comes from immunoSEQ multiplex PCR, and its TCRdb copy is limited to in-frame clones, with some not included. This sample carries 130,000 or so clones, 85% to 95% of them seen once, and the ten largest clones take roughly 0.87%. Here the sequenced sample was peripheral blood, taken on day 0 of AZD1222 vaccination. This TCR derives from an adult in good health. The V and J genes are TRBV10-3 and TRBJ1-5, with 9 bases aligning to TRBD1. CDR3 region: CAIGSDRGGVQPQHF. DNA for the CDR3: TGTGCCATCGGCTCGGACAGGGGTGGTGTTCAGCCCCAGCATTTT.